Here is one T cell receptor beta chain with its context. The germline gives CDR1 LNHDA, CDR2 SQIVND (reference sequence). The length of the CDR3 is 14 residues. V lost 3 bases, J lost 3 bases, and 4 bases stayed unmatched. TCRdb keeps only in-frame clones here, not all; method: immunoSEQ multiplex PCR. The table shows tens of thousands of clones, with 75% to 90% occurring only once. This sample is part of a study of blood T cell repertoires in COVID-19. The TCR sequence derives from a man aged 60 to 69 with acute or convalescent COVID-19. Sample: peripheral blood. V and J are TRBV19 and TRBJ2-5; 7 bases are a match to TRBD1. The CDR3 DNA reads TGTGCCAGTAGTATGAGGGGGACAGAAGAGACCCAGTACTTC. It encodes CASSMRGTEETQYF.